A selection of T cell receptor beta chains follows, all from one sample in a study of blood T cell repertoires in COVID-19. Sequencing used immunoSEQ multiplex PCR; TCRdb keeps in-frame clones, though not all of them. The sample includes 85,000 to 95,000 clones, roughly nine tenths of them seen just once. The sequenced material came from peripheral blood. The receptors originated from a woman over 75 with active COVID-19. Each CDR3 is given with its conserved first and last residue. D genes are given only for firm matches. Size values are once, few and many counts, or a class for expanded clones, and some rows have none.

17	TRBV5-1	TRBJ2-2	TRBD2	-	TGCGCCAGCAGCTCGCTGACTAGCGGGACACTGGACGGGGAGCTGTTTTTT	CASSSLTSGTLDGELFF
15	TRBV20-1	TRBJ1-2	-	-	TGCAGTGCTAGTGTCCGGTCTGGGCGGGGCCATGGCTACACCTTC	CSASVRSGRGHGYTF
13	TRBV19	TRBJ2-5	TRBD1	-	TGTGCCAGTAGTACGACAGGGGGAAAGACCCAGTACTTC	CASSTTGGKTQYF
11	TRBV20-1	TRBJ2-3	TRBD1	-	TGCAGTGCTCACAGGGGTTATACGCAGTATTTT	CSAHRGYTQYF
17	TRBV23-1	TRBJ2-7	-	-	TGCGCCAGCAGTCAATCCCCCGACAGGCGGATTCTCTACGAGCAGTACTTC	CASSQSPDRRILYEQYF
14	TRBV7-2	TRBJ2-7	TRBD1	-	TGTGCCAGCAGCTGGCCGGACAGGGCGCGCGAGCAGTACTTC	CASSWPDRAREQYF
15	TRBV29-1	TRBJ2-3	TRBD2	-	TGCAGCGTTGGAGATGGGACTAGCGAAATAGATACGCAGTATTTT	CSVGDGTSEIDTQYF
15	TRBV7-2	TRBJ2-1	TRBD1	-	TGTGCCAGCAGCTTTACGGGACAGGGGAACAATGAGCAGTTCTTC	CASSFTGQGNNEQFF
14	TRBV7-9	TRBJ1-4	-	once	TGTGCCAGCAGCCTGGACATCGGTAATGAAAAACTGTTTTTT	CASSLDIGNEKLFF
16	TRBV7-2	TRBJ2-4	TRBD1	-	TGTGCCAGCAGCTTTGGGCAGGGGGCTGCCAAAAACATTCAGTACTTC	CASSFGQGAAKNIQYF
14	TRBV7-8	TRBJ2-1	TRBD2	-	TGTGCCAGCAGCTTACTAGCGGACGGCAATGAGCAGTTCTTC	CASSLLADGNEQFF
14	TRBV18	TRBJ2-5	-	once	TGTGCCAGCTCACCCCAAACTCAGGGAGAGACCCAGTACTTC	CASSPQTQGETQYF
17	TRBV10-2	TRBJ2-3	TRBD2	-	TGCGCCAGCAGTGAGATTGGGGTAGCGGGAGGAGTAGATACGCAGTATTTT	CASSEIGVAGGVDTQYF
13	TRBV5-4	TRBJ2-1	-	once	TGTGCCAGCAGCTTATCCGGGATCGGTGAGCAGTTCTTC	CASSLSGIGEQFF
13	TRBV7-2	TRBJ1-1	-	once	TGTGCCAGCAGCTTAGAGCGTAGGACTGAAGCTTTCTTT	CASSLERRTEAFF
16	TRBV27	TRBJ2-1	TRBD2	-	TGTGCCAGCAGTCGTCGAAGTAGCGGGAGTTATAATGAGCAGTTCTTC	CASSRRSSGSYNEQFF
13	TRBV2	TRBJ1-2	-	few	TGTGCCAGCAGTGAAGGGAGAAACTATGGCTACACCTTC	CASSEGRNYGYTF
13	TRBV30	TRBJ2-7	-	-	TGTGCCTGGAGTGGGGGCGGACCCTACGAGCAGTACTTC	CAWSGGGPYEQYF
14	TRBV5-1	TRBJ2-7	TRBD2	many	TGCGCCAGCAGCTGGACTAGCGGGAGCTACGAGCAGTACTTC	CASSWTSGSYEQYF
13	TRBV14	TRBJ2-7	-	-	TGTGCCAGCAGCCGTTCTATATCCTACGAGCAGTACTTC	CASSRSISYEQYF
17	TRBV2	TRBJ2-3	TRBD1	-	TGTGCCAGCACCCGGACAGGGGGCCTCGCTGGCACAGATACGCAGTATTTT	CASTRTGGLAGTDTQYF
15	TRBV7-3	TRBJ2-3	-	-	TGTGCCAGCAGCTTAACTGGGCAGAGCACAGATACGCAGTATTTT	CASSLTGQSTDTQYF
17	TRBV27	TRBJ2-3	-	-	TGTGCCAGCAGTAGACCTCTCCCCGGGAGCTCCTCAGATACGCAGTATTTT	CASSRPLPGSSSDTQYF
13	TRBV6-5	TRBJ2-7	-	-	TGTGCCAGCACGGGGACACAGTTTGGCGAGCAGTACTTC	CASTGTQFGEQYF
14	TRBV13	TRBJ2-5	TRBD2	once	TGTGCCAGCAGGCGATGGACTAGCGAGGAGACCCAGTACTTC	CASRRWTSEETQYF
15	TRBV28	TRBJ2-5	TRBD1	-	TGTGCCAGCAGCCGGACAGGGTTCGGCCAAGAGACCCAGTACTTC	CASSRTGFGQETQYF